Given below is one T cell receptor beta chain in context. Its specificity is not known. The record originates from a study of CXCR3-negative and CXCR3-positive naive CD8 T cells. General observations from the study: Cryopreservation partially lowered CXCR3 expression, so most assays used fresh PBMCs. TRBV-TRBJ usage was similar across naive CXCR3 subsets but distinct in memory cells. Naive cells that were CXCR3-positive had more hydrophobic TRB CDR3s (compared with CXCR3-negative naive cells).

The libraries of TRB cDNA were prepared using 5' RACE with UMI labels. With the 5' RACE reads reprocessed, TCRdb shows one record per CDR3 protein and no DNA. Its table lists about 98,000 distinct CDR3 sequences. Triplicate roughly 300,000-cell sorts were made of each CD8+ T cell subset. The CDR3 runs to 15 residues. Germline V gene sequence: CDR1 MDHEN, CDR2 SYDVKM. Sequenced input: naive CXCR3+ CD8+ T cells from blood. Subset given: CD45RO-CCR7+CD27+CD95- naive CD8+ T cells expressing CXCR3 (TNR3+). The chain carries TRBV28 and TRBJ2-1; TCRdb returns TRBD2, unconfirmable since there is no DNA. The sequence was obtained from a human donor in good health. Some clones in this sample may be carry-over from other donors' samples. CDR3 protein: CASTPRPHSYNEQFF.